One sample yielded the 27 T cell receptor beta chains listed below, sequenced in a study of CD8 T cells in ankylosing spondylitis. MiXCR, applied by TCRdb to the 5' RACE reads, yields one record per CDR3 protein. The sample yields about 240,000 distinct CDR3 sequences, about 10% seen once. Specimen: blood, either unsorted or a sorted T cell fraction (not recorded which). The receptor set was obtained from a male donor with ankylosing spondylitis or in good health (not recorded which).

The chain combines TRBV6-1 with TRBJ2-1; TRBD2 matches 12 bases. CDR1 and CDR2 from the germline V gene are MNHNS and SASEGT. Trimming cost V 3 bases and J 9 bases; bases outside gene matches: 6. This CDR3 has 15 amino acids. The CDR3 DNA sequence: TGTGCCAGCAGTGAGGGGACTAGCGGGTGGTCTGAGCAGTTCTTC. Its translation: CASSEGTSGWSEQFF.

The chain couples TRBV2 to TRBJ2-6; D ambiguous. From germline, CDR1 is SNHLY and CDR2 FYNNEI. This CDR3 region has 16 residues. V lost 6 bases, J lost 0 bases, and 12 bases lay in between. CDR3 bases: TGTGCCAGCAGAAACACAGCAAACTCTGGGGCCAACGTCCTGACTTTC. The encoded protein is CASRNTANSGANVLTF.

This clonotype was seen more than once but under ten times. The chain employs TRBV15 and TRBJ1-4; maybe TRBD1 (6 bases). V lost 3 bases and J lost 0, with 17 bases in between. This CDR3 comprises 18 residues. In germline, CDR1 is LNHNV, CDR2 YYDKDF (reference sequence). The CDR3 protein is CATSSILDSFTTNEKLFF. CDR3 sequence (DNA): TGTGCCACCAGCAGCATATTGGACAGCTTCACAACTAATGAAAAACTGTTTTTT. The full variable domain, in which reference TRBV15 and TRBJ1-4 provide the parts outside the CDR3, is DAMVIQNPRYQVTQFGKPVTLSCSQTLNHNVMYWYQQKSSQAPKLLFHYYDKDFNNEADTPDNFQSRRPNTSFCFLDIRSPGLGDTAMYLCATSSILDSFTTNEKLFFGSGTQLSVL.

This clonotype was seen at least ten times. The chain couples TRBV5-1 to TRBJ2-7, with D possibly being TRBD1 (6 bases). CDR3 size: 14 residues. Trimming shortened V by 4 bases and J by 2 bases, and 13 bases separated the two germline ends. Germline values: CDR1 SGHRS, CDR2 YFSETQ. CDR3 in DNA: TGCGCCAGCAGCCCCGGACAGAAGACCTACGAGCAGTACTTC. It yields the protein CASSPGQKTYEQYF.

CDR3 residues: CASSPPRGLMNTEAFF. The CDR3 coding sequence is TGTGCCAGCAGTCCCCCACGAGGTCTTATGAACACTGAAGCTTTCTTT. The rearrangement joins TRBV28 to TRBJ1-1; D unresolved. The ends were cut back, 5 bases at V and 0 bases at J, with 16 bases in the middle. Germline-derived CDR1 and CDR2 are MDHEN and SYDVKM. The CDR3 runs 16 residues. The entire variable domain, with the rest obtained from reference TRBV28 and TRBJ1-1, is as follows: DVKVTQSSRYLVKRTGEKVFLECVQDMDHENMFWYRQDPGLGLRLIYFSYDVKMKEKGDIPEGYSVSREKKERFSLILESASTNQTSMYLCASSPPRGLMNTEAFFGQGTRLTVV.

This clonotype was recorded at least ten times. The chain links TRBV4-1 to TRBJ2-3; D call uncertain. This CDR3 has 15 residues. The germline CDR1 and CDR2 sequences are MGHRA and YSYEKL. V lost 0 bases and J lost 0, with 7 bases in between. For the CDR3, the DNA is TGCGCCAGCAGCCAAGACAGCTTGAGCACAGATACGCAGTATTTT. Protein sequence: CASSQDSLSTDTQYF.

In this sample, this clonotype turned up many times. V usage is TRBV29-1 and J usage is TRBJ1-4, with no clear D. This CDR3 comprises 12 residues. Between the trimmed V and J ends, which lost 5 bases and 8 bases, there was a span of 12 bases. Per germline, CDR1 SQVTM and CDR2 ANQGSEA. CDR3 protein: CSVSEGWEKLFF. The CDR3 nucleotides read TGCAGCGTTTCAGAGGGTTGGGAAAAACTGTTTTTT.

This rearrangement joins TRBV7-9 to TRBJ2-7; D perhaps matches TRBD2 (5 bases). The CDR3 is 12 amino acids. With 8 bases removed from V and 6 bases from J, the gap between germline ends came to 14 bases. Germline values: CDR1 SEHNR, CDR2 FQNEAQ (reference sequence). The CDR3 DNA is TGTGCCAGCCGTGAGGGAATAGGCGAGCAGTACTTC. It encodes CASREGIGEQYF.

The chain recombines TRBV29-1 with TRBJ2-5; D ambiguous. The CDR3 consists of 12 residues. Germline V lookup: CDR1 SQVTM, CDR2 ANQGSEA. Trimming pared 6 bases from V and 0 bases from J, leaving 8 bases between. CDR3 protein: CSVIQYQETQYF. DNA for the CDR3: TGCAGCGTCATTCAATACCAAGAGACCCAGTACTTC. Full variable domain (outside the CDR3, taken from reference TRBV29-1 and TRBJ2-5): SAVISQKPSRDICQRGTSLTIQCQVDSQVTMMFWYRQQPGQSLTLIATANQGSEATYESGFVIDKFPISRPNLTFSTLTVSNMSPEDSSIYLCSVIQYQETQYFGPGTRLLVL.

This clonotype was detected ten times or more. The CDR3 spells CSVEDEQGGWSTEAFF. DNA of the CDR3: TGCAGCGTTGAAGATGAACAGGGAGGTTGGTCTACTGAAGCTTTCTTT. The rearrangement uses TRBV29-1 and TRBJ1-1; D might be TRBD1 (6 bases). Trimming removed 0 bases from V and 5 bases from J, with 19 bases in between. The germline V gene has CDR1 SQVTM and CDR2 ANQGSEA. The CDR3 is made up of 16 amino acids.

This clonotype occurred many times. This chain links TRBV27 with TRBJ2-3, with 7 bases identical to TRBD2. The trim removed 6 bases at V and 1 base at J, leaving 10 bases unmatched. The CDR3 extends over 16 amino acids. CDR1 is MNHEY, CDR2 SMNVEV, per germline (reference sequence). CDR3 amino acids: CASSVRAGRGTDTQYF. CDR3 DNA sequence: TGTGCCAGCAGCGTACGGGCGGGGAGGGGCACAGATACGCAGTATTTT.

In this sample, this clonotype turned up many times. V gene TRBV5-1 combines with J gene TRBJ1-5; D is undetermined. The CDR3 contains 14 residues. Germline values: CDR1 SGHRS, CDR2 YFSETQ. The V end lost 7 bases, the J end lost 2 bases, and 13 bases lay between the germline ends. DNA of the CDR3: TGCGCCAGCCGGCGGGAAATCGGCAATCAGCCCCAGCATTTT. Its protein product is CASRREIGNQPQHF.

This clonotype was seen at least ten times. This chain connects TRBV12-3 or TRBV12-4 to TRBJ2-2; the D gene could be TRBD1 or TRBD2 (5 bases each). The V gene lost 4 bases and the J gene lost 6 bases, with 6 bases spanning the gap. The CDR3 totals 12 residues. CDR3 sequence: CASSWGSGELFF. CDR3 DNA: TGTGCCAGCAGTTGGGGGTCCGGGGAGCTGTTTTTT.

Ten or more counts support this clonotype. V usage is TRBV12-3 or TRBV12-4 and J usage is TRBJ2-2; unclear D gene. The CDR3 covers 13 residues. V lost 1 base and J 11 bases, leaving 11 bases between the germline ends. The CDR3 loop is CASSLEGPHELFF. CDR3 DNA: TGTGCCAGCAGTTTAGAGGGCCCTCACGAGCTGTTTTTT.

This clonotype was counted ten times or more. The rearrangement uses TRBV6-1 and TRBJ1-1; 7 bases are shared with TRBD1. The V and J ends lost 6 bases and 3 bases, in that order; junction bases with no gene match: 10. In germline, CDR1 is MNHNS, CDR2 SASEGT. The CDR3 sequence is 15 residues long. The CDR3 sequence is CASRNTGTEHTEAFF. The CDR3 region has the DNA TGTGCCAGCAGGAACACCGGGACAGAACACACTGAAGCTTTCTTT.

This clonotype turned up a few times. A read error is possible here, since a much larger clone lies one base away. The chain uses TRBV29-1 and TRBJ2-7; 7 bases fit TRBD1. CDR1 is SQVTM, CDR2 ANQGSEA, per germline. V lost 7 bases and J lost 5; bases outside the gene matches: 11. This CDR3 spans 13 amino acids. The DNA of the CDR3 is TGCAGCGCCTGGGACAGAGTCTTGAACGAGCAGTACTTC. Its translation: CSAWDRVLNEQYF.

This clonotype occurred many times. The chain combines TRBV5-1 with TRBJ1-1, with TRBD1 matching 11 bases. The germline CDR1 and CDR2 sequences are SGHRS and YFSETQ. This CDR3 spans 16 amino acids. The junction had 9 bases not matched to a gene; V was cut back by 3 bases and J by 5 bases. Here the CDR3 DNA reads TGCGCCAGCAGCTCGGGGACAGGGGGTGGATGGACTGAAGCTTTCTTT. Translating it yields CASSSGTGGGWTEAFF.

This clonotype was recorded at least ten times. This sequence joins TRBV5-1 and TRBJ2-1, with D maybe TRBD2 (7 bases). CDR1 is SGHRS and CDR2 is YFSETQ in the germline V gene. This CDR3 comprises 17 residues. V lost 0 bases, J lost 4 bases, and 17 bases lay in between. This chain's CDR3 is CASSLVGGGNTYNEQFF. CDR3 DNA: TGCGCCAGCAGCTTGGTGGGCGGGGGCAATACTTACAATGAGCAGTTCTTC.

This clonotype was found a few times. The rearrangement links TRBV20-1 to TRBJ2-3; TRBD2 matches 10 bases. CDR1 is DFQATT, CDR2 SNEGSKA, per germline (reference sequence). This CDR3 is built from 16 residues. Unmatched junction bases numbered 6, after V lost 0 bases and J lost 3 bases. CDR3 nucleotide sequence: TGCAGTGCTAGAGATCAGATTAGCGGGGGGACAGATACGCAGTATTTT. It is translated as CSARDQISGGTDTQYF.

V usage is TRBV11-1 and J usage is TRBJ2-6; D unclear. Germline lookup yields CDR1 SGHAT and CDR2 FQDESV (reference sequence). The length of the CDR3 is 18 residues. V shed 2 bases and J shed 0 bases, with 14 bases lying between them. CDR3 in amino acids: CASSLTWATPSGANVLTF. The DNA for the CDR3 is TGTGCCAGCAGCTTAACATGGGCAACCCCCTCTGGGGCCAACGTCCTGACTTTC.

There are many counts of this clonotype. The DNA of the CDR3 is TGCAGTGCTAGAGTCCTAGCGGGGCACTACAATGAGCAGTTCTTC. Its translation is CSARVLAGHYNEQFF. This chain links TRBV20-1 with TRBJ2-1; TRBD2 matches 9 bases. The CDR3 consists of 15 residues. V gave up 1 base and J gave up 3 bases; unmatched junction bases: 4. CDR1 and CDR2 from the germline V gene are DFQATT and SNEGSKA (reference sequence).

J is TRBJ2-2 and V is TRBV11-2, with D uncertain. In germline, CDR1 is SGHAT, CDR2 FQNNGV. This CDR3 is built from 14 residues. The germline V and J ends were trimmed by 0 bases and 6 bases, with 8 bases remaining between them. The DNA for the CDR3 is TGTGCCAGCAGCTTAGAACAGCCGGCCGGGGAGCTGTTTTTT. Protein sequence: CASSLEQPAGELFF.

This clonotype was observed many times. The CDR3 spells CASSLAEGESEKLFF. CDR3 in DNA: TGCGCCAGCAGCTTGGCAGAGGGGGAGAGTGAAAAACTGTTTTTT. This chain joins TRBV5-1 and TRBJ1-4; D is perhaps TRBD1 (6 bases). Germline V gives CDR1 SGHRS, CDR2 YFSETQ. The CDR3 spans 15 residues. V shed 0 bases and J shed 7 bases, with 13 bases lying between them.

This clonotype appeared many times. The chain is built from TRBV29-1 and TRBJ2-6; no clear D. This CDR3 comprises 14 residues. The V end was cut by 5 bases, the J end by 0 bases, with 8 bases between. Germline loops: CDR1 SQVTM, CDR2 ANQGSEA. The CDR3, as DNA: TGCAGCGTTCTGTACGGCTCTGGGGCCAACGTCCTGACTTTC. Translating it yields CSVLYGSGANVLTF.

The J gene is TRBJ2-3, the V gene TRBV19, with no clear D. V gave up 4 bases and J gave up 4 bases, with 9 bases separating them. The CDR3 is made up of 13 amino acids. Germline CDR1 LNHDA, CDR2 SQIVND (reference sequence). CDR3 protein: CASSTERSDTQYF. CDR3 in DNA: TGTGCCAGTAGTACCGAACGGTCAGATACGCAGTATTTT.

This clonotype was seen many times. CDR3 amino acids: CATSRAQGDTDTQYF. CDR3 DNA: TGTGCCACCAGCAGAGCACAGGGGGACACAGATACGCAGTATTTT. The chain links TRBV15 to TRBJ2-3; 8 bases fit TRBD1. V lost 1 base and J lost 2; bases outside the gene matches: 2. The CDR3 length is 15 residues. The germline gives CDR1 LNHNV, CDR2 YYDKDF (reference sequence).

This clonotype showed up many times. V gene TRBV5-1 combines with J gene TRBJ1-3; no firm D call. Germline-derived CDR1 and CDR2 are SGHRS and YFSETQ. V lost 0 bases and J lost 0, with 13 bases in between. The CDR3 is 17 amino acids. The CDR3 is CASSLDASRSSGNTIYF. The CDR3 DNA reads TGCGCCAGCAGCTTGGATGCGAGTAGGAGCTCTGGAAACACCATATATTTT. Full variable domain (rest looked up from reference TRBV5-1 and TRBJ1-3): KAGVTQTPRYLIKTRGQQVTLSCSPISGHRSVSWYQQTPGQGLQFLFEYFSETQRNKGNFPGRFSGRQFSNSRSEMNVSTLELGDSALYLCASSLDASRSSGNTIYFGEGSWLTVV.